The present TCR beta chain was sequenced within a study of control samples from healthy donors and cancer patients. TCRdb keeps only in-frame clones here, not all; method: immunoSEQ multiplex PCR. The table shows roughly 130,000 clones, with 70% to 90% occurring only once. CDR1 SGHAT and CDR2 FQNNGV come from the germline V gene. V lost 3 bases and J lost 4; bases outside the gene matches: 8. CDR3 size: 15 residues. The receptor's source is a middle-aged man in good health. Specimen: blood. The V call is TRBV11-2, the J call TRBJ2-7, with 8 bases that match TRBD2. CDR3 amino acids: CASSFPGLGQYEQYF. In DNA, the CDR3 is TGTGCCAGCAGCTTTCCGGGACTAGGGCAATACGAGCAGTACTTC.